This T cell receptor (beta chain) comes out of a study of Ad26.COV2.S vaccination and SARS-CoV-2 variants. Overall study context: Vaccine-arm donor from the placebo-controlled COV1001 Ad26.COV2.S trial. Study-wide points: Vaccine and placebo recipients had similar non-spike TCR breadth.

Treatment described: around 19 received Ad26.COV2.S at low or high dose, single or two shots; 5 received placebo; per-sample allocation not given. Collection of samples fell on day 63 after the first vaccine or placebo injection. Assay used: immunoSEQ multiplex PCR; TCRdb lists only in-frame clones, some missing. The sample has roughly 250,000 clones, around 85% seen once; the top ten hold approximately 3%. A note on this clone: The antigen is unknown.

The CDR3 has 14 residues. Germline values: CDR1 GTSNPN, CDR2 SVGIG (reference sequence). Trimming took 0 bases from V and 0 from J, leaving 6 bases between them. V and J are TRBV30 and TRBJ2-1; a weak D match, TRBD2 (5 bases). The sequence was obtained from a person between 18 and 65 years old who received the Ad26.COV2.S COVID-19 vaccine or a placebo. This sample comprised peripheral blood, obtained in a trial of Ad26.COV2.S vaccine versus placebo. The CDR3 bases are TGTGCCTGGAGTGTAGGGAGCTCCTACAATGAGCAGTTCTTC. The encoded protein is CAWSVGSSYNEQFF.